These 19 T cell receptor beta chains came from one sample sequenced in a study of blood T cell repertoires in COVID-19. The protocol was immunoSEQ multiplex PCR, while the TCRdb copy is restricted to in-frame clones and leaves out a portion. Of some 150,000 clones listed, approximately 85% are singletons. The sequenced material came from peripheral blood. The receptors were gathered from a woman in her sixties with COVID-19, enrolled during active disease.

The V and J genes are TRBV30 and TRBJ1-1; 10 bases are a match to TRBD1. The germline V gene encodes CDR1 GTSNPN and CDR2 SVGIG (reference sequence). The CDR3 runs 19 residues. V lost 2 bases, J lost 4 bases, and 19 bases stayed unmatched. Here the CDR3 reads CAWSPRGVGQGIGGTEAFF. CDR3 nucleotides: TGTGCCTGGAGTCCCAGAGGGGTGGGACAGGGGATAGGCGGCACTGAAGCTTTCTTT. The whole variable domain, filled in from reference TRBV30 and TRBJ1-1, reads SQTIHQWPATLVQPVGSPLSLECTVEGTSNPNLYWYRQAAGRGLQLLFYSVGIGQISSEVPQNLSASRPQDRQFILSSKKLLLSDSGFYLCAWSPRGVGQGIGGTEAFFGQGTRLTVV.

The sample holds one count of this clone. The chain combines TRBV29-1 with TRBJ1-3; a possible D gene is TRBD1 (5 bases). CDR1 SQVTM and CDR2 ANQGSEA come from the germline V gene. CDR3 length: 14 amino acids. V was pared by 2 bases and J by 4 bases, with 12 bases between. The chain's CDR3 is CSVELGLRGNTIYF. CDR3 nucleotide sequence: TGCAGCGTTGAACTGGGGCTTAGGGGAAACACCATATATTTT.

This clone was found a few times. The V call is TRBV5-6, the J call TRBJ1-2, with 7 bases aligning to TRBD1. The junction had 9 bases not matched to a gene; V was cut back by 5 bases and J by 8 bases. In germline, CDR1 is SGHDT, CDR2 YYEEEE. The CDR3 extends over 13 amino acids. The CDR3: CASRRPGQAGYTF. The DNA of the CDR3 is TGTGCCAGCAGGAGACCCGGACAGGCGGGCTACACCTTC.

The chain joins TRBV18 to TRBJ1-1; tentative D call: TRBD1 (5 bases). The CDR3 runs 12 residues. V shed 2 bases and J shed 8 bases, with 9 bases lying between them. From germline, CDR1 is KGHSH and CDR2 LQKENI. In nucleotides, the CDR3 is TGTGCCAGCTCACCAATTTCAGGGGAAGCTTTCTTT. Translated: CASSPISGEAFF.

In nucleotides, the CDR3 is TGTGCCAGCAGCTTGGAGGGGTATGGCTACACCTTC. Protein product: CASSLEGYGYTF. The chain couples TRBV5-6 to TRBJ1-2, with a tentative D call TRBD1 (5 bases). The V and J ends lost 0 bases and 5 bases respectively, with 5 bases between them. Germline-derived CDR1 and CDR2 are SGHDT and YYEEEE. The CDR3 extends over 12 amino acids.

The rearrangement uses TRBV5-1 and TRBJ1-4; D is uncertain. Germline lookup yields CDR1 SGHRS and CDR2 YFSETQ. CDR3 length: 14 amino acids. V was shortened by 6 bases and J by 6 bases, with 15 bases between the two germline ends. CDR3 protein: CASKKENRDEKLFF. The CDR3 nucleotides read TGCGCCAGCAAGAAGGAGAATCGGGATGAAAAACTGTTTTTT.

V usage is TRBV19 and J usage is TRBJ1-5; D unclear. This CDR3 has 14 residues. CDR1 is LNHDA, CDR2 SQIVND, per germline (reference sequence). With 7 bases removed from V and 4 bases from J, the gap between germline ends came to 14 bases. The CDR3: CASNLIGVNQPQHF. CDR3 bases: TGTGCCAGTAATTTAATCGGGGTAAATCAGCCCCAGCATTTT.

The rearrangement joins TRBV3-1 (or the pseudogene TRBV3-2) to TRBJ1-5, with D uncertain. This CDR3 spans 14 amino acids. Germline-derived CDR1 and CDR2 are LGHDT and YNNKEL (reference sequence). V lost 4 bases, J lost 6 bases, and 13 bases lay in between. In nucleotides, the CDR3 is TGTGCCAGCAGCCCCGTCAAGTGGCCTCAGCCCCAGCATTTT. This encodes CASSPVKWPQPQHF.

This rearrangement joins TRBV3-1 (or the pseudogene TRBV3-2) to TRBJ1-1; D remains unclear. Deletions cut 0 bases from V and 1 base from J, with 3 bases between. This CDR3 comprises 13 residues. Germline V CDR1 and CDR2: LGHDT, YNNKEL (reference sequence). This chain's CDR3 is CASSQDGNTEAFF. CDR3 in DNA: TGTGCCAGCAGCCAAGACGGGAACACTGAAGCTTTCTTT.

The chain carries TRBV6-5 and TRBJ1-1; 9 bases line up with TRBD1. The V gene's germline CDR1 is MNHEY and CDR2 SVGAGI. Trimming took 5 bases from V and 0 from J; bases not matched to a gene: 4. The CDR3 is made up of 15 amino acids. CDR3 loop: CASSPRTGVNTEAFF. DNA for the CDR3: TGTGCCAGCAGTCCCCGGACAGGGGTGAACACTGAAGCTTTCTTT.

V usage is TRBV10-1 and J usage is TRBJ2-3, with a tentative D call TRBD2 (5 bases). Looked up from germline, CDR1 is WNHNN and CDR2 is SYGVQD (reference sequence). V was cut by 7 bases and J by 1 base, with 9 bases left in between. The CDR3 extends over 13 amino acids. The CDR3 here is CASKSGGTDTQYF. The CDR3 region has the DNA TGCGCCAGCAAAAGCGGTGGCACAGATACGCAGTATTTT.

The chain couples TRBV4-2 to TRBJ1-6; 9 bases match TRBD1. From germline, CDR1 is LGHNA and CDR2 YNFKEQ. V gave up 6 bases and J gave up 6 bases; unmatched junction bases: 6. CDR3 length equals 15 residues. The CDR3 protein is CASRDTGGSNSPLHF. In nucleotides, the CDR3 is TGTGCCAGCAGGGACACAGGGGGCAGTAATTCACCCCTCCACTTT.

V is TRBV3-1 (or the pseudogene TRBV3-2) and J is TRBJ2-5, with a tentative D call TRBD1 (6 bases). This CDR3 contains 12 residues. The germline V gene encodes CDR1 LGHDT and CDR2 YNNKEL (reference sequence). Trimming removed 4 bases from V and 10 bases from J, with 13 bases in between. The CDR3 DNA reads TGTGCCAGCAGCCCGCAATTAGGGGGCCAGTACTTC. It encodes CASSPQLGGQYF.

The chain has TRBV2 and TRBJ2-7; TRBD2 is a possible D gene (5 bases). V was trimmed by 7 bases and J by 0 bases, leaving 16 bases between them. The CDR3 totals 15 residues. Germline CDR1 SNHLY, CDR2 FYNNEI. DNA for the CDR3: TGTGCCAGCATCCCCCGGGGAGAAAGCTCCTACGAGCAGTACTTC. It is translated as CASIPRGESSYEQYF.

The rearrangement joins TRBV29-1 to TRBJ1-2; TRBD1 agrees at 9 bases. Germline CDR1 is SQVTM and CDR2 is ANQGSEA. CDR3 length equals 16 residues. Unmatched junction bases numbered 12, after V lost 3 bases and J lost 4 bases. Here the CDR3 reads CSVDGQGPGQGYGYTF. The CDR3 nucleotides read TGCAGCGTTGATGGACAGGGGCCGGGGCAGGGCTATGGCTACACCTTC.

The chain joins TRBV7-6 to TRBJ2-5; a weak D match, TRBD1 (6 bases). The germline gives CDR1 SGHVS, CDR2 FNYEAQ. Deletions cut 4 bases from V and 3 bases from J, with 9 bases between. CDR3 size: 13 residues. The CDR3 DNA follows: TGTGCCAGCAGCTCACGGGACAAAGAGACCCAGTACTTC. Its translation: CASSSRDKETQYF. Based on the CDR3 plus reference TRBV7-6 and TRBJ2-5, the full variable domain is GAGVSQSPRYKVTKRGQDVALRCDPISGHVSLYWYRQALGQGPEFLTYFNYEAQQDKSGLPNDRFSAERPEGSISTLTIQRTEQRDSAMYRCASSSRDKETQYFGPGTRLLVL.

The rearrangement joins TRBV6-5 to TRBJ2-7; 11 bases line up with TRBD2. Per the germline V gene, CDR1 is MNHEY and CDR2 is SVGAGI. V dropped 6 bases and J dropped 0; count of bases not matched to a gene: 4. The CDR3 sequence is 15 residues long. The CDR3 spells CASRGTSGGSYEQYF. The CDR3 nucleotides are TGTGCCAGCAGAGGCACTAGCGGGGGCTCCTACGAGCAGTACTTC.

V and J are TRBV12-2 and TRBJ2-5; the D segment call TRBD2 is taken from the table without a DNA check. TRBV12-2 is described as a pseudogene. This CDR3 has 14 amino acids. In nucleotides, the CDR3 is TGTGCAAGTCACCCAGCGGGGGGGTGGGAGACCCAGTACTTC. Translated, it gives CASHPAGGWETQYF.

The J gene is TRBJ2-7, the V gene TRBV9; D might be TRBD1 (6 bases). V lost 0 bases, J lost 3 bases, and 10 bases lay in between. Per germline, CDR1 SGDLS and CDR2 YYNGEE. The CDR3 covers 14 residues. This chain's CDR3 is CASSVGDTVYEQYF. CDR3 bases: TGTGCCAGCAGCGTAGGGGACACGGTCTACGAGCAGTACTTC.